This entry concerns a single T cell receptor beta chain. The V gene's germline CDR1 is DFQATT and CDR2 SNEGSKA (reference sequence). The CDR3 spans 11 residues. The germline V and J ends were trimmed by 6 bases and 11 bases, with 15 bases remaining between them. The data belong to a study of control samples from healthy donors and cancer patients. The data were produced by immunoSEQ multiplex PCR, yet TCRdb's version contains in-frame clones alone and is incomplete. The sample includes 50,000 to 70,000 clones, 88% of them seen just once. The chain links TRBV20-1 to TRBJ2-3, with D perhaps TRBD2 (6 bases). The sample was blood. The sequence came from a man aged 50-59 years in good health. The CDR3 reads CSAAVVGGQYF. DNA of the CDR3: TGCAGTGCCGCTGTGGTGGGGGGGCAGTATTTT.